These T cell receptor beta chains were read from a single sample in a study of long-term antiretroviral therapy in people with HIV. Produced via immunoSEQ multiplex PCR; TCRdb's table is partial and in-frame only. The repertoire holds 25,000 to 35,000 clones, more than 90% seen once, with roughly 8% in the top ten. Material: unsorted PBMCs, obtained more than 6 years after starting antiretroviral therapy. The receptors shown here come from a young man with HIV. CDR3s leave out the opening cysteine and the closing phenylalanine or tryptophan. The D gene is left open where the match is weak.

TRBV9	13	TRBD1	TRBJ2-7	ASSVTGQGPYEQY
TRBV7-3	15	TRBD2	TRBJ2-1	ASSLPGAGGGGNEQF
TRBV7-2	13	TRBD1	TRBJ2-7	ASSLRQGFSYEQY
TRBV5-6	14	.	TRBJ1-3	ASSLSSPLSGNTIY
TRBV5-6	16	TRBD1	TRBJ1-4	ASSLTITRQGRGEKLF
TRBV4-2	14	.	TRBJ2-6	ASSQDRDSGANVLT
TRBV15	10	.	TRBJ1-4	ATSRKDEKLF
TRBV28	10	.	TRBJ2-7	ASSEASYEQY
TRBV10-2	14	TRBD2	TRBJ2-3	ASSEGLAGRLDTQY
TRBV6-6	13	.	TRBJ2-7	ASRDSGVRAYEQY
TRBV21-1	10	.	TRBJ2-5	ATQAGRETQY
TRBV11-2	12	TRBD1	TRBJ2-7	ASSWGQGAYEQY
TRBV6-5	12	TRBD1	TRBJ2-7	ASSYDRGLGEQY
TRBV27	12	.	TRBJ2-7	ASSFSGGAHEQY
TRBV7-8	16	TRBD2	TRBJ2-2	ASSLGGTSGSYLRELF
TRBV5-4	13	TRBD2	TRBJ2-7	ASSLSLAGGFEQY
TRBV23-1	12	.	TRBJ2-7	ASSLLGSSYEQY
TRBV5-5	11	.	TRBJ1-1	ASSLRPPTEAF
TRBV7-9	13	.	TRBJ1-2	ASILSAGTFLSYT
TRBV4-1	12	TRBD1	TRBJ2-7	ASSQGTGVHEQY
TRBV5-1	14	TRBD1	TRBJ2-3	ASSRTGGRSTDTQY
TRBV4-2	13	TRBD1	TRBJ1-5	ASSQDRETNQPQH
TRBV9	12	.	TRBJ2-5	ASSRGSHQETQY
TRBV7-9	13	.	TRBJ2-1	ASSLDRVLRNEQF
TRBV5-1	13	TRBD2	TRBJ2-5	ASRSLAGNQETQY
TRBV6-5	13	.	TRBJ2-7	ASSFQPSTAYEQY
TRBV27	12	.	TRBJ2-3	ASSDRAGSDTQY
TRBV4-1	15	TRBD2	TRBJ2-5	ASASSGGAGPSETQY
TRBV2	13	.	TRBJ1-2	ASSEGRGGIYGYT
TRBV4-1	14	.	TRBJ1-1	ASSQDGSGADTEAF
TRBV5-1	12	TRBD1	TRBJ2-5	ASSSGTDQETQY
TRBV18	12	TRBD1	TRBJ1-5	ASSPGQLNQPQH
TRBV10-3	12	TRBD1	TRBJ2-3	AIMGDSHTDTQY
TRBV7-8	14	TRBD2	TRBJ2-7	ASSFNSGGSLYEQY
TRBV5-1	12	TRBD2	TRBJ2-7	ASNSGPGGYEQY
TRBV12-1	14	.	TRBJ2-3	ASSSNSGGRADTQY
TRBV30	11	.	TRBJ2-2	ARDWDDTGELF
TRBV4-1	16	.	TRBJ1-1	ASSQGPLGRRMNTEAF
TRBV19	13	.	TRBJ1-4	ASSPLRDANEKLF
TRBV28	10	.	TRBJ2-5	ASRSTRETQY
TRBV6-5	13	.	TRBJ2-1	ASRPGVTSYNEQF
TRBV30	13	.	TRBJ1-3	AWSGRGYSGNTIY
TRBV28	14	.	TRBJ1-1	ASIPGILQVNTEAF
TRBV4-3	11	TRBD1	TRBJ2-1	ASSTMTGYEQF
TRBV9	13	.	TRBJ2-2	ASSQRGNRGGELF
TRBV7-2	11	.	TRBJ2-2	ASSLTGTRELF
TRBV27	15	.	TRBJ2-7	ASSLTAGAGFSYEQY
TRBV6-4	14	TRBD2	TRBJ2-3	ASSERGLGTTDTQY
TRBV27	13	TRBD2	TRBJ2-7	ASSTRLAVGLEQY
TRBV4-2	13	.	TRBJ2-7	ASSQDMDSPGEQY
TRBV27	11	.	TRBJ2-2	ASSHPGAGELF
TRBV27	13	.	TRBJ2-1	ASSLVDREVAEQF
TRBV10-3	13	.	TRBJ2-3	AISLGTDQTDTQY
TRBV7-9	13	.	TRBJ1-1	ASSLDYTSMTEAF
TRBV19	14	.	TRBJ1-4	ASTQPRGATNEKLF
TRBV30	8	.	TRBJ2-7	AWKDYEQY
TRBV4-3	15	TRBD2	TRBJ2-7	ASSQGVAGVSSYEQY